This T cell receptor (beta chain) originates from a study of breast tumors, draining lymph nodes, adjacent tissues. TCRdb processed the multiplex PCR reads anew with MiXCR; each CDR3 protein has one entry. The data contain 150,000 to 200,000 distinct CDR3 sequences, about 32% of them singletons. There are 17 residues in the CDR3. Trimming shortened V by 5 bases and J by 1 base, and 20 bases separated the two germline ends. Germline lookup yields CDR1 MNHNS and CDR2 SASEGT. Breast cancer patients provided tissue from their axillary draining lymph nodes. This clonotype was obtained from a female donor with breast cancer. Some clones in this sample may be carry-over from other donors' samples. Sequencing used axillary lymph node tissue. The gene calls are TRBV6-1 and TRBJ1-2; possible D gene TRBD1, 5 bases. CDR3: CASSPARGGANNYGYTF. As DNA, the CDR3 is TGTGCCAGCAGTCCCGCCCGGGGCGGGGCAAATAACTATGGCTACACCTTC.